The present entry profiles one T cell receptor beta chain with its context. The antigen is unknown. The sample originates from a study of a mutant IDH1 vaccine in newly diagnosed glioma. Study overall: Vaccines were first given 4-6 weeks after radiotherapy alone, or with temozolomide cycles. V12 took place at week 35, and V13 at week 47.

This sample's time point: week 47, end of study. The investigators gave 300 ug of mutant IDH1 20-mer peptide in each vaccine dose, together with topical imiquimod. New IDH1-mutant, ATRX-lost WHO grade 3 or 4 astrocytomas occurred in donors. Findings and caveats of the study: Vaccine-induced immune responses were detected in roughly 93% of patients.

The CDR3 is 12 amino acids. Generated by immunoSEQ multiplex PCR, the TCRdb table keeps only in-frame clones and is missing some. The table lists 45,000 to 55,000 clones, about four fifths of them singletons. This chain links TRBV21-1 with TRBJ2-1; the D call of TRBD1 is as the table states it, not checked on the DNA. TRBV21-1 is labeled a pseudogene. Sequenced material: PBMCs, taken from a glioma patient whose treatment included an IDH1 peptide vaccine. This sequence originates from a woman aged 25 to 39 with glioma. Some clones in this sample may be carry-over from other donors' samples. Here the CDR3 DNA reads TGTGCCAGCAGCAAAGTTCAACTGGGGCCGTTCTTC. This gives the protein CASSKVQLGPFF.